This entry features one T cell receptor beta chain sequence. Profiling relied on immunoSEQ multiplex PCR, and the TCRdb table lists in-frame clones only, not all of them. The sample has about 36,000 clones, 85% to 95% seen once; the top ten hold approximately 0.7%. The sample is drawn from a study of circulating and synovial CD4+ cells in juvenile arthritis. Donors were patients with active juvenile idiopathic arthritis. J was trimmed by 6 bases and V by 0 bases; bases with no gene match: 9. In germline, CDR1 is LGHNA, CDR2 YSLEER. This CDR3 is 18 amino acids long. J is TRBJ2-1 and V is TRBV4-3; TRBD2 agrees at 12 bases. Source material: CD4+ T cells from blood. The clonotype comes from a human donor with juvenile idiopathic arthritis. This CDR3 is CASSQEALAGGPRNEQFF. The DNA for the CDR3 is TGCGCCAGCAGCCAAGAGGCCCTAGCGGGGGGGCCACGCAATGAGCAGTTCTTC.